The clone carrying this T cell receptor (beta chain) was counted a few times. Trimming took off 10 bases at V and 7 bases at J, with 13 bases between the two ends. Germline V lookup: CDR1 MNHEY, CDR2 SVGAGI. The CDR3 is 11 amino acids. This sample was taken from a study of patients and donors after allogeneic stem cell transplantation. One entry per CDR3 protein results from TCRdb running MiXCR on the RT-PCR reads. The table lists 800,000 to 1,000,000 distinct CDR3 sequences, roughly 18% of them singletons. The sequenced material came from blood, either unsorted or a sorted T cell fraction (not recorded which). The J gene is TRBJ1-2, the V gene TRBV6-5; D uncertain. The receptor was isolated from a human donor who was either an allogeneic HSCT recipient or a stem cell or donor lymphocyte infusion donor (not recorded which). It is not recorded whose cells these are; they may come from a transplant donor. The DNA of the CDR3 is TGTGCCACCTGCCGTGGGTCTGGCTACACCTTC. Translation: CATCRGSGYTF.